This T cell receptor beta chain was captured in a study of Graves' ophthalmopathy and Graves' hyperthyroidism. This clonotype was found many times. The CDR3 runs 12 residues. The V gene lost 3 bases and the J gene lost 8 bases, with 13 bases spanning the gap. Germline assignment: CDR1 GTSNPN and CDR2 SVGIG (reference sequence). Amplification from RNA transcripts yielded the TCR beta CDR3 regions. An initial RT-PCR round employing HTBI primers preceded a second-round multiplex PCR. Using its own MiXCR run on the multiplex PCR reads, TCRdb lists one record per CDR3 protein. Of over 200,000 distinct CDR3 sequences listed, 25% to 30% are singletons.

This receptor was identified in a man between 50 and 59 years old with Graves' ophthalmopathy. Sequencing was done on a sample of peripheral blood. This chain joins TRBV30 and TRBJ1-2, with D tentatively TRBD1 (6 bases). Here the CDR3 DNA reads TGTGCCTGGAGGGCCGGGACATTGGGCTACACCTTC. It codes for CAWRAGTLGYTF.